These 30 T cell receptor beta chains were sequenced from one sample in a study of blood T cell repertoires in COVID-19. Profiled with immunoSEQ multiplex PCR; TCRdb holds only in-frame clones, not every one. In the table there are about 300,000 clones, around 89% of which are singletons. Material: peripheral blood. The receptors stem from a man aged 35 to 55 with acute or convalescent COVID-19.

DNA for the CDR3: TGTGCCAGCAGCCAGGGCAGGAACGAGCAGTACTTC. Translating gives CASSQGRNEQYF. V is TRBV3-1 (or the pseudogene TRBV3-2) and J is TRBJ2-7; D gene ambiguous. Germline V gene lookup returns CDR1 LGHDT and CDR2 YNNKEL (reference sequence). CDR3 size: 12 residues. V was trimmed by 3 bases and J by 5 bases, leaving 8 bases between them.

The chain uses TRBV6-5 and TRBJ2-7; D is possibly TRBD1 (6 bases). Germline CDR1 MNHEY, CDR2 SVGAGI. The CDR3 totals 14 residues. V lost 5 bases and J 1 base, leaving 12 bases between the germline ends. The DNA of the CDR3 is TGTGCCAGCAGTCCAGACAGGCAGTCCTACGAGCAGTACTTC. This translates into CASSPDRQSYEQYF.

The chain links TRBV24-1 to TRBJ2-1, with TRBD2 identical over 12 bases. The CDR3 is made up of 16 amino acids. The germline gives CDR1 KGHDR, CDR2 SFDVKD. Trimming removed 4 bases from V and 3 bases from J; junction bases left unmatched: 3. The CDR3 DNA reads as TGTGCCACCAGTGACCCTAGCGGGGGGGACTACAATGAGCAGTTCTTC. Translated, it gives CATSDPSGGDYNEQFF.

This rearrangement joins TRBV2 to TRBJ2-2, with TRBD1 matching 9 bases. The CDR3 sequence is 14 residues long. The V gene end was trimmed by 7 bases and the J gene end by 0 bases; junction bases not matched to a gene: 0. Per the germline V gene, CDR1 is SNHLY and CDR2 is FYNNEI. In nucleotides, the CDR3 is TGTGCCAGCAACAGGGGGCCGAACACCGGGGAGCTGTTTTTT. Its translation: CASNRGPNTGELFF.

This chain connects TRBV5-1 to TRBJ2-1, with 8 positions matching TRBD2. Germline trimming cut 4 bases from V and 8 bases from J; bases unmatched to any gene: 14. The length of the CDR3 is 16 residues. CDR1 and CDR2 (germline): SGHRS, YFSETQ. DNA for the CDR3: TGCGCCAGCAGCCTCCAGCCCGGGGGGGCTGGGGATGAGCAGTTCTTC. This codes for CASSLQPGGAGDEQFF.

V and J are TRBV28 and TRBJ1-4; TRBD1 matches 8 bases. Germline CDR1 and CDR2: MDHEN and SYDVKM. The V and J ends lost 7 bases and 11 bases, in that order; junction bases with no gene match: 24. The CDR3 totals 18 residues. This CDR3 is CASTIGGGTGLPFGKLFF. Here the CDR3 DNA reads TGTGCCAGCACTATCGGAGGAGGGACAGGACTACCATTTGGTAAACTGTTTTTT.

The chain is built from TRBV30 and TRBJ2-2; 10 bases match TRBD1. V lost 3 bases to trimming and J lost 4 bases; unmatched junction nucleotides: 14. CDR1 and CDR2 from the germline V gene are GTSNPN and SVGIG (reference sequence). This CDR3 region has 18 residues. Here the CDR3 DNA reads TGTGCCTGGAGCGACCAAAAAAGGACAGGGGGTGGCACCGGGGAGCTGTTTTTT. It encodes CAWSDQKRTGGGTGELFF. Looking up the rest from reference TRBV30 and TRBJ2-2 gives the full variable domain: SQTIHQWPATLVQPVGSPLSLECTVEGTSNPNLYWYRQAAGRGLQLLFYSVGIGQISSEVPQNLSASRPQDRQFILSSKKLLLSDSGFYLCAWSDQKRTGGGTGELFFGEGSRLTVL.

The rearrangement links TRBV18 to TRBJ1-2; TRBD1 is a possible D gene (6 bases). The CDR3 is made up of 12 amino acids. The V end was cut by 0 bases, the J end by 8 bases, with 7 bases between. The germline gives CDR1 KGHSH, CDR2 LQKENI. The CDR3 sequence is CASSPPQGGYTF. The CDR3, as DNA: TGTGCCAGCTCACCACCCCAGGGGGGCTACACCTTC.

The V gene is TRBV2, the J gene TRBJ1-1; no definite D call. V gave up 4 bases and J gave up 6 bases, with 12 bases separating them. CDR3 length: 13 amino acids. CDR1 SNHLY and CDR2 FYNNEI come from the germline V gene. CDR3 in amino acids: CASSGWAPPEAFF. The DNA of the CDR3 is TGTGCCAGCAGTGGATGGGCCCCGCCTGAAGCTTTCTTT.

The gene calls are TRBV4-1 and TRBJ2-5; 8 positions match TRBD1. This CDR3 comprises 15 residues. V gave up 3 bases and J gave up 1 base; unmatched junction bases: 4. Germline assignment: CDR1 MGHRA and CDR2 YSYEKL. CDR3 amino acids: CASSQEQGGQETQYF. The DNA of the CDR3 is TGCGCCAGCAGCCAGGAACAGGGGGGCCAAGAGACCCAGTACTTC.

This chain links TRBV5-4 with TRBJ2-2, with a possible D match to TRBD2 (6 bases). Germline CDR1 and CDR2: SGHNT and YYREEE (reference sequence). This CDR3 has 15 amino acids. Trimming stripped 1 base from V and 4 bases from J, with 11 bases between. CDR3 nucleotides: TGTGCCAGCAGCTTGTGGCGGGGACTCACCGGGGAGCTGTTTTTT. Its protein product is CASSLWRGLTGELFF.

The chain combines TRBV27 with TRBJ2-7, with 7 bases aligning to TRBD1. The CDR3 totals 13 residues. CDR1 is MNHEY and CDR2 is SMNVEV in the germline V gene (reference sequence). The ends lost 4 bases at V and 4 bases at J; junction bases unmatched: 4. Here the CDR3 reads CASSSRQGYEQYF. For the CDR3, the DNA is TGTGCCAGCAGTTCTCGACAGGGTTACGAGCAGTACTTC.

The genes are TRBV10-3 and TRBJ1-5, with 7 bases identical to TRBD1. CDR1 and CDR2 (germline): ENHRY, SYGVKD. This CDR3 is built from 14 residues. V lost 9 bases and J lost 6; bases outside the gene matches: 11. This CDR3 reads CAISGQAGGQPQHF. The DNA for the CDR3 is TGTGCCATTAGCGGACAGGCTGGAGGTCAGCCCCAGCATTTT.

The rearrangement joins TRBV2 to TRBJ2-1; possibly TRBD1 for D (5 bases). This CDR3 comprises 12 residues. Trimming took 6 bases from V and 8 from J, leaving 11 bases between them. CDR1 SNHLY and CDR2 FYNNEI come from the germline V gene. CDR3 sequence: CASSQGADEQFF. The DNA for the CDR3 is TGTGCCAGCAGCCAAGGGGCGGATGAGCAGTTCTTC.

This clone has just one count. CDR3 residues: CASSLMASGGAPLVDTQYF. CDR3 in DNA: TGTGCCAGCAGCCTCATGGCTAGCGGGGGGGCTCCCTTGGTAGATACGCAGTATTTT. The gene calls are TRBV7-2 and TRBJ2-3, with 12 bases that match TRBD2. V gave up 5 bases and J gave up 5 bases; unmatched junction bases: 17. Germline lookup yields CDR1 SGHTA and CDR2 FQGNSA. The CDR3 is 19 residues long.

The chain has TRBV2 and TRBJ2-4; 7 nucleotides match TRBD1. The germline V gene encodes CDR1 SNHLY and CDR2 FYNNEI. The CDR3 has 12 residues. The J segment lost 13 bases and the V segment lost 7 bases, leaving 10 bases of the junction unmatched. The CDR3 protein is CASKTTGPDQYF. CDR3 bases: TGTGCCAGCAAGACGACAGGGCCGGACCAGTACTTC.

V usage is TRBV5-4 and J usage is TRBJ1-3, with a tentative D call TRBD1 (5 bases). In germline, CDR1 is SGHNT, CDR2 YYREEE (reference sequence). The germline V and J ends were trimmed by 3 bases and 2 bases, with 9 bases remaining between them. CDR3 length equals 14 residues. The CDR3 bases are TGTGCCAGCAGCTCTGGGACTACTGGAAACACCATATATTTT. It is translated as CASSSGTTGNTIYF.

The chain is built from TRBV11-2 and TRBJ1-1, with 7 bases identical to TRBD1. Trimming cost V 6 bases and J 4 bases; bases outside gene matches: 8. This CDR3 has 14 amino acids. CDR1 is SGHAT and CDR2 is FQNNGV in the germline V gene. In nucleotides, the CDR3 is TGTGCCAGCAGTTACAGACAGGGAAGCACTGAAGCTTTCTTT. The encoded protein is CASSYRQGSTEAFF.

The V call is TRBV7-3, the J call TRBJ2-1, with D possibly being TRBD1 (6 bases). The CDR3 extends over 13 amino acids. CDR1 and CDR2 from the germline V gene are SGHTA and FQGTGA. Trimming cost V 5 bases and J 10 bases, with 15 bases left between them. Here the CDR3 reads CASSRDIGREQFF. As DNA, the CDR3 is TGTGCCAGCAGCCGGGACATTGGAAGGGAGCAGTTCTTC. The complete variable domain, with remaining parts taken from reference TRBV7-3 and TRBJ2-1, reads GAGVSQTPSNKVTEKGKYVELRCDPISGHTALYWYRQSLGQGPEFLIYFQGTGAADDSGLPNDRFFAVRPEGSVSTLKIQRTERGDSAVYLCASSRDIGREQFFGPGTRLTVL.

The rearrangement joins TRBV29-1 to TRBJ2-5; 12 bases are shared with TRBD2. The CDR3 runs to 15 residues. Germline V lookup: CDR1 SQVTM, CDR2 ANQGSEA. With V trimmed by 5 bases and J by 4 bases, 8 bases remained unmatched. CDR3 in DNA: TGCAGCGTTTATCTACTAGCGGGGGGAGCAGAGACCCAGTACTTC. Translation gives CSVYLLAGGAETQYF.

This clone was detected only once. The chain combines TRBV9 with TRBJ2-5; possible D gene TRBD2, 6 bases. The germline V gene encodes CDR1 SGDLS and CDR2 YYNGEE. Deletions cut 3 bases from V and 2 bases from J, with 11 bases between. The CDR3 extends over 14 amino acids. CDR3 DNA: TGTGCCAGCAGCGGAATTGCGGGACAAGAGACCCAGTACTTC. This translates into CASSGIAGQETQYF.

J is TRBJ1-3 and V is TRBV29-1, with TRBD1 identical over 8 bases. CDR1 and CDR2 from the germline V gene are SQVTM and ANQGSEA. The CDR3 totals 14 residues. Trimming cost V 2 bases and J 4 bases; bases outside gene matches: 4. CDR3 sequence (DNA): TGCAGCGTTGAACAGGGGGCAACCGGAAACACCATATATTTT. Its translation: CSVEQGATGNTIYF.

This clone was counted between two and nine times. The rearrangement uses TRBV6-5 and TRBJ2-2, with 10 bases that match TRBD1. After removal of 2 bases from V and 3 bases from J, the junction contained 3 bases not matched to a gene. CDR3 size: 16 residues. Per the germline V gene, CDR1 is MNHEY and CDR2 is SVGAGI. CDR3 in amino acids: CASSYGTGDYTGELFF. The DNA of the CDR3 is TGTGCCAGCAGTTACGGGACAGGGGATTACACCGGGGAGCTGTTTTTT.

The V call is TRBV2, the J call TRBJ1-2; D is unresolved. V gave up 8 bases and J gave up 1 base, with 8 bases separating them. Germline CDR1 SNHLY, CDR2 FYNNEI. CDR3 length: 12 amino acids. CDR3 loop: CASRAINYGYTF. The CDR3 DNA reads TGTGCCAGCCGAGCTATTAACTATGGCTACACCTTC.

This clone was seen once. The rearrangement joins TRBV11-2 to TRBJ1-1, with 7 bases lining up with TRBD1. The J segment lost 4 bases and the V segment lost 4 bases, leaving 9 bases of the junction unmatched. Per germline, CDR1 SGHAT and CDR2 FQNNGV. The CDR3 spans 15 residues. The CDR3: CASSSTTGVGTEAFF. The CDR3 DNA reads TGTGCCAGCAGCTCTACCACAGGGGTGGGCACTGAAGCTTTCTTT.

CDR3 region: CASSFKQTVTQYF. The CDR3 DNA is TGTGCCAGCAGCTTTAAGCAAACCGTCACGCAGTATTTT. The gene calls are TRBV11-2 and TRBJ2-3; no firm D call. The V gene's germline CDR1 is SGHAT and CDR2 FQNNGV. The V gene lost 3 bases and the J gene lost 9 bases, with 13 bases spanning the gap. The CDR3 is 13 amino acids. The entire variable domain, with the rest obtained from reference TRBV11-2 and TRBJ2-3, is as follows: EAGVAQSPRYKIIEKRQSVAFWCNPISGHATLYWYQQILGQGPKLLIQFQNNGVVDDSQLPKDRFSAERLKGVDSTLKIQPAKLEDSAVYLCASSFKQTVTQYFGPGTRLTVL.

This chain joins TRBV7-2 and TRBJ2-7; 8 positions match TRBD1. The CDR3 extends over 14 amino acids. V gave up 5 bases and J gave up 7 bases; unmatched junction bases: 10. Germline V gene data show CDR1 as SGHTA and CDR2 as FQGNSA. CDR3: CASSQTGDGREQYF. Written as DNA, the CDR3 is TGTGCCAGCAGCCAGACAGGGGATGGGAGAGAGCAGTACTTC.

As DNA, the CDR3 is TGCGCCAGCAGCTTGGCGCGGGGGCGGGACAATGAGCAGTTCTTC. This codes for CASSLARGRDNEQFF. The chain recombines TRBV5-1 with TRBJ2-1; D might be TRBD2 (7 bases). The length of the CDR3 is 15 residues. In germline, CDR1 is SGHRS, CDR2 YFSETQ. The V and J ends lost 0 bases and 5 bases respectively, with 12 bases between them.

This chain joins TRBV3-1 (or the pseudogene TRBV3-2) and TRBJ1-2; D may be TRBD1 (5 bases). Germline CDR1 is LGHDT and CDR2 is YNNKEL (reference sequence). CDR3 length equals 14 residues. V gave up 4 bases and J gave up 2 bases, with 11 bases separating them. The CDR3 sequence: CASSPPGGNYGYTF. CDR3 nucleotide sequence: TGTGCCAGCAGCCCGCCCGGGGGGAACTATGGCTACACCTTC.

This clone came up once. The rearrangement joins TRBV4-1 to TRBJ1-1, with D tentatively TRBD1 (5 bases). Trimming removed 1 base at V and 5 bases at J, with 11 bases between. The CDR3 totals 14 residues. CDR1 and CDR2 from the germline V gene are MGHRA and YSYEKL. The CDR3 coding sequence is TGCGCCAGCAGCCAAGGCGGGGCAGGTACTGAAGCTTTCTTT. It yields the protein CASSQGGAGTEAFF.